The next 30 T cell receptor beta chains were all read from a single sample in a study of cytomegalovirus exposure and HLA in healthy donors. Use of 60 Vbeta and 13 Jbeta primers characterized the PCR. Profiling relied on immunoSEQ multiplex PCR, and the TCRdb table lists in-frame clones only, not all of them. The table records 150,000 to 200,000 clones, 80% to 90% of them present only once. The sequenced material came from PBMCs. These receptors originate from a man aged 25-45 years in good health and CMV-seropositive.

This clone was detected once. This chain uses TRBV6-5 with TRBJ2-7, with 8 bases aligning to TRBD2. The CDR3 runs 14 residues. Germline loops: CDR1 MNHEY, CDR2 SVGAGI. Germline trimming cut 2 bases from V and 2 bases from J; bases unmatched to any gene: 2. CDR3 sequence reads: CASSYSGRAYEQYF. The CDR3 DNA follows: TGTGCCAGCAGTTACAGCGGGAGAGCCTACGAGCAGTACTTC.

This clone occurred once. The rearrangement links TRBV11-3 to TRBJ2-5; TRBD1 might be the D (5 bases). V shed 5 bases and J shed 5 bases, with 9 bases lying between them. CDR3 size: 12 residues. CDR1 and CDR2 (germline): SGHNT, YENEEA. The chain's CDR3 is CASSPGRETQYF. The DNA for the CDR3 is TGTGCCAGCAGCCCAGGGCGGGAGACCCAGTACTTC. The complete variable domain, with remaining parts taken from reference TRBV11-3 and TRBJ2-5, reads EAGVVQSPRYKIIEKKQPVAFWCNPISGHNTLYWYLQNLGQGPELLIRYENEEAVDDSQLPKDRFSAERLKGVDSTLKIQPAELGDSAVYLCASSPGRETQYFGPGTRLLVL.

The chain couples TRBV7-2 to TRBJ1-4; 7 bases fit TRBD1. CDR1 SGHTA and CDR2 FQGNSA come from the germline V gene. The CDR3 contains 14 residues. V trimming: 5 bases; J trimming: 4 bases; junction bases outside the gene matches: 4. CDR3 sequence (DNA): TGTGCCAGCAGCCAGGGACAGATTAATGAAAAACTGTTTTTT. Its protein product is CASSQGQINEKLFF.

This rearrangement joins TRBV25-1 to TRBJ1-2; 8 nucleotides align to TRBD1. Germline assignment: CDR1 MGHDK and CDR2 SYGVNS. The CDR3 totals 14 residues. V lost 4 bases to trimming and J lost 9 bases; unmatched junction nucleotides: 10. The CDR3 protein is CASSASTGVLSYTF. DNA of the CDR3: TGTGCCAGCAGTGCCTCGACAGGGGTTTTAAGCTACACCTTC.

A word on this clone: Other DNA sequences within the sample encode an identical CDR3. The chain combines TRBV2 with TRBJ2-6; 8 bases fit TRBD2. The CDR3 covers 15 residues. Trimming cost V 6 bases and J 5 bases; bases outside gene matches: 6. Per the germline V gene, CDR1 is SNHLY and CDR2 is FYNNEI. The CDR3 region is CASSGGDVRANVLTF. CDR3 coding DNA: TGTGCCAGCAGCGGGGGGGACGTTCGGGCCAACGTCCTGACTTTC.

For the CDR3, the DNA is TGTGCCAGCTCACCACCCCGACAGGGAACCTACACCGGGGAGCTGTTTTTT. Translated: CASSPPRQGTYTGELFF. This chain uses TRBV18 with TRBJ2-2; TRBD1 aligns across 7 bases. V lost 0 bases and J lost 3; bases outside the gene matches: 7. The CDR3 extends over 17 amino acids. Per the germline V gene, CDR1 is KGHSH and CDR2 is LQKENI.

The chain uses TRBV27 and TRBJ1-5, with 7 positions matching TRBD1. The length of the CDR3 is 14 residues. The V segment lost 4 bases and the J segment 6 bases; nucleotides outside the gene matches: 6. Germline values: CDR1 MNHEY, CDR2 SMNVEV (reference sequence). Here the CDR3 DNA reads TGTGCCAGCAGTTACGGACAGGACGGTCAGCCCCAGCATTTT. This sequence encodes CASSYGQDGQPQHF.

This clone was recorded only once. CDR3 protein: CASSPSGGANYGYTF. In nucleotides, the CDR3 is TGTGCCAGCAGCCCCTCTGGAGGAGCTAACTATGGCTACACCTTC. This chain connects TRBV11-3 to TRBJ1-2; no clear D. Trimming took 5 bases from V and 0 from J, leaving 13 bases between them. The germline V gene has CDR1 SGHNT and CDR2 YENEEA. CDR3 size: 15 residues.

This chain joins TRBV5-4 and TRBJ2-5; TRBD1 is a possible D gene (6 bases). CDR3 length: 14 amino acids. V lost 2 bases and J 4 bases, leaving 12 bases between the germline ends. Germline-derived CDR1 and CDR2 are SGHNT and YYREEE (reference sequence). In DNA form, the CDR3 reads TGTGCCAGCAGCTTACCGACAGGCACAGAGACCCAGTACTTC. Translating it yields CASSLPTGTETQYF.

The genes are TRBV18 and TRBJ2-3, with D possibly TRBD1 on 6 matching bases. This CDR3 contains 14 residues. Trimming removed 3 bases from V and 2 bases from J, with 9 bases in between. CDR1 is KGHSH, CDR2 LQKENI, per germline. CDR3 protein: CASSPQGLTDTQYF. CDR3 DNA sequence: TGTGCCAGCTCACCCCAGGGGCTCACAGATACGCAGTATTTT.

The genes are TRBV7-9 and TRBJ2-5; D not resolved. The CDR3 runs 13 residues. Per the germline V gene, CDR1 is SEHNR and CDR2 is FQNEAQ (reference sequence). V was pared by 0 bases and J by 2 bases, with 4 bases between. CDR3 sequence: CASSLARQETQYF. CDR3 nucleotide sequence: TGTGCCAGCAGCTTAGCCAGACAAGAGACCCAGTACTTC.

This chain connects TRBV27 to TRBJ2-1; TRBD2 agrees at 11 bases. The CDR3 covers 13 residues. V lost 10 bases and J lost 12; bases outside the gene matches: 11. CDR1 MNHEY and CDR2 SMNVEV come from the germline V gene (reference sequence). DNA of the CDR3: TGTGCCATCGCCCCGACTAGCGGGAAATGGCAGTTCTTC. Amino acid sequence: CAIAPTSGKWQFF.

A few counts support this clone. The chain has TRBV4-1 and TRBJ1-2, with 9 bases lining up with TRBD1. The CDR3 is 13 residues long. Germline V CDR1 and CDR2: MGHRA, YSYEKL. The trim removed 6 bases at V and 8 bases at J, leaving 7 bases unmatched. CDR3 in amino acids: CASRPQGAWGYTF. CDR3 sequence (DNA): TGCGCCAGCAGGCCACAGGGGGCGTGGGGCTACACCTTC.

The chain recombines TRBV7-2 with TRBJ2-7; 9 positions match TRBD1. The CDR3 consists of 15 residues. The junction had 3 bases not matched to a gene; V was cut back by 3 bases and J by 0 bases. From germline, CDR1 is SGHTA and CDR2 FQGNSA. The CDR3 loop reads CASSFGTGNSYEQYF. CDR3 bases: TGTGCCAGCAGCTTCGGGACAGGGAACTCCTACGAGCAGTACTTC.

This clone came up a few times. J is TRBJ1-1 and V is TRBV4-1, with D possibly being TRBD1 (6 bases). The CDR3 contains 18 residues. CDR1 and CDR2 (germline): MGHRA, YSYEKL. The V and J ends lost 1 base and 1 base respectively, with 19 bases between them. The CDR3 protein is CASSQGPQGKKGNTEAFF. Written as DNA, the CDR3 is TGCGCCAGCAGCCAAGGCCCACAGGGAAAAAAGGGGAACACTGAAGCTTTCTTT.

The chain is built from TRBV6-5 and TRBJ1-1; 9 bases are a match to TRBD1. Trimming at V came to 0 bases and at J to 4 bases, leaving 3 bases not matched to a gene. From germline, CDR1 is MNHEY and CDR2 SVGAGI. The CDR3 covers 15 residues. The CDR3 is CASSYSGTGSTEAFF. The CDR3 DNA reads TGTGCCAGCAGTTACTCTGGGACAGGGAGCACTGAAGCTTTCTTT.

This chain connects TRBV7-2 to TRBJ1-4; a possible D gene is TRBD1 (6 bases). Germline V gene sequence: CDR1 SGHTA, CDR2 FQGNSA. There are 15 residues in the CDR3. The V end lost 2 bases, the J end lost 4 bases, and 11 bases lay between the germline ends. In DNA, the CDR3 is TGTGCCAGCAGCTTAAACAGGGCCCTTAATGAAAAACTGTTTTTT. The encoded protein is CASSLNRALNEKLFF.

Of note for this clone: The same CDR3 can be traced to other DNA sequences in this sample. This rearrangement joins TRBV19 to TRBJ1-2; TRBD1 aligns across 12 bases. V lost 3 bases and J lost 8; bases outside the gene matches: 4. Germline values: CDR1 LNHDA, CDR2 SQIVND (reference sequence). The CDR3 length is 14 residues. The CDR3 sequence is CASSIRDRGRGYTF. The CDR3 region has the DNA TGTGCCAGTAGTATTAGGGACAGGGGGCGAGGCTACACCTTC.

J is TRBJ2-7 and V is TRBV11-1, with 7 bases that match TRBD2. This CDR3 spans 13 amino acids. Germline V gene data show CDR1 as SGHAT and CDR2 as FQDESV (reference sequence). J lost 3 bases, V lost 2 bases, and 1 base had no gene match. The CDR3, as DNA: TGTGCCAGCAGCTTACGGGACTACTACGAGCAGTACGTC. Translation gives CASSLRDYYEQYV.

The chain combines TRBV7-9 with TRBJ2-3; a weak D match, TRBD1 (6 bases). Germline V CDR1 and CDR2: SEHNR, FQNEAQ (reference sequence). Trimming took off 6 bases at V and 4 bases at J, with 8 bases between the two ends. The CDR3 sequence is 12 residues long. The CDR3: CASRQGADTQYF. The CDR3 DNA reads TGTGCCAGCAGACAGGGAGCAGATACGCAGTATTTT.

This clone was observed a single time. The rearrangement links TRBV9 to TRBJ2-7; D possibly corresponds to TRBD2 (6 bases). Germline CDR1 is SGDLS and CDR2 is YYNGEE. This CDR3 is 15 amino acids long. V dropped 3 bases and J dropped 5 bases, with 18 bases sitting between them. CDR3 DNA: TGTGCCAGCAGCGCTGGGCTAGCGTTTTGGGACGAGCAGTACTTC. As protein: CASSAGLAFWDEQYF.

CDR3 nucleotides: TGTGCCAGCAGTTACTCGTCCCAGGGGACTTCACCCCTCCACTTT. Protein product: CASSYSSQGTSPLHF. This chain uses TRBV6-5 with TRBJ1-6; perhaps TRBD1 as D (6 bases). Germline V gene lookup returns CDR1 MNHEY and CDR2 SVGAGI. The V end was cut by 0 bases, the J end by 9 bases, with 12 bases between. The CDR3 has 15 residues.

The chain is built from TRBV21-1 and TRBJ2-7; whether TRBD2, the table's D call, matches the DNA was not checked. TRBV21-1 is a listed pseudogene. The CDR3 spans 18 residues. The CDR3 DNA follows: TGTGCCAGCAGCAAATGGGTCCCGCCGAGGACTCAACCCTACGAGCAGTACGTC. This sequence encodes CASSKWVPPRTQPYEQYV.

The V and J genes are TRBV19 and TRBJ2-7; 11 bases are a match to TRBD2. The germline gives CDR1 LNHDA, CDR2 SQIVND (reference sequence). Trimming at V came to 3 bases and at J to 6 bases, leaving 1 base not matched to a gene. This CDR3 contains 13 residues. The DNA for the CDR3 is TGTGCCAGTAGTATCGGACTAGCGGGCGAGCAGTACTTC. The encoded protein is CASSIGLAGEQYF.

The chain joins TRBV25-1 to TRBJ1-3; D ambiguous. The CDR3 sequence is 12 residues long. Germline CDR1 reads MGHDK; CDR2 reads SYGVNS. The V and J ends lost 8 bases and 0 bases respectively, with 5 bases between them. The CDR3 sequence: CASVSSGNTIYF. In nucleotides, the CDR3 is TGTGCCAGCGTCAGCTCTGGAAACACCATATATTTT.

The rearrangement uses TRBV27 and TRBJ2-2; D might be TRBD1 (6 bases). Germline assignment: CDR1 MNHEY and CDR2 SMNVEV (reference sequence). V dropped 5 bases and J dropped 6 bases, with 10 bases sitting between them. This CDR3 is 13 amino acids long. CDR3 nucleotide sequence: TGTGCCAGCAGTCTAACAGGGCCCGGGGAGCTGTTTTTT. The encoded protein is CASSLTGPGELFF.

The chain joins TRBV2 to TRBJ2-1; 12 bases are shared with TRBD2. CDR3 length: 16 amino acids. V lost 6 bases to trimming and J lost 7 bases; unmatched junction nucleotides: 10. Germline values: CDR1 SNHLY, CDR2 FYNNEI. CDR3: CASSPIGLAGINEQFF. The CDR3 region has the DNA TGTGCCAGCAGCCCAATCGGACTAGCGGGAATAAATGAGCAGTTCTTC.

The chain is built from TRBV11-3 and TRBJ2-3; 8 bases map to TRBD2. CDR1 SGHNT and CDR2 YENEEA come from the germline V gene. The CDR3 runs 16 residues. V shed 6 bases and J 0 bases; nucleotides not matched to a gene: 8. Here the CDR3 DNA reads TGTGCCAGCAGACTACTAGCGGCATCTAGCACAGATACGCAGTATTTT. As protein: CASRLLAASSTDTQYF.

In DNA form, the CDR3 reads TGCAGTGCTGGGAGACGTACCCAGCATTTT. This codes for CSAGRRTQHF. V gene TRBV20-1 combines with J gene TRBJ1-5; D is unclear. The CDR3 runs to 10 residues. Germline loops: CDR1 DFQATT, CDR2 SNEGSKA (reference sequence). The V end lost 5 bases, the J end lost 11 bases, and 10 bases lay between the germline ends.

This clone has more than one count but fewer than ten. The CDR3 bases are TGTGCCAGCAGTGACTCGCCAGGGACTGAAGCTTTCTTT. Its translation: CASSDSPGTEAFF. This sequence joins TRBV6-4 and TRBJ1-1; D possibly corresponds to TRBD1 (5 bases). Trimming cost V 0 bases and J 5 bases, with 7 bases left between them. CDR1 and CDR2 (germline): MRHNA, SNTAGT. The CDR3 is made up of 13 amino acids.